Presented here are 5 T cell receptor beta chains from one specimen sequenced in a study of spatial heterogeneity in lung cancer. Antigens of these TCRs are unknown. Time point reported: sample taken at primary tumor resection. Findings and limits, study-wide: It was found that expanded intratumoral alpha and beta TCR counts tracked tumor mutation counts.

TCRdb re-analysed the 5' RACE reads in MiXCR, keeping a single row per CDR3 protein. There are around 11,000 distinct CDR3 sequences in the sample; around 8.3% occur only once, and around a fifth lies in the top ten. This specimen was lung tumor tissue, taken at surgery. These receptors all stem from a female donor with early-stage non-small cell lung cancer.

This clonotype has a count of ten or more. The library was prepared for alpha chains; this beta chain is a stray read, so its frequency means little. This chain connects TRBV2 to TRBJ1-3; D is unclear. Per the germline V gene, CDR1 is SNHLY and CDR2 is FYNNEI. Trimming shortened V by 3 bases and J by 0 bases, and 6 bases separated the two germline ends. CDR3 length: 14 amino acids. The CDR3 DNA reads as TGTGCCAGCAGTGACCACAGCTCTGGAAACACCATATATTTT. Its translation is CASSDHSSGNTIYF.

Ten or more counts support this clonotype. This beta chain slipped into a library made for alpha chains as a stray read, so its size is not meaningful. Written as DNA, the CDR3 is TGCGCCAGCAGACAGGGTCGGGAGACCCAGTACTTC. This gives the protein CASRQGRETQYF. The rearrangement links TRBV5-1 to TRBJ2-5; possibly TRBD1 for D (6 bases). CDR3 size: 12 residues. Germline V CDR1 and CDR2: SGHRS, YFSETQ. Trimming removed 5 bases from V and 5 bases from J, with 10 bases in between.

Worth noting for this clonotype: Because this beta chain is a stray read in a library intended to capture alpha chains, its abundance should not be given much weight. This chain joins TRBV20-1 and TRBJ2-2, with D possibly being TRBD2 (7 bases). This CDR3 is built from 12 residues. Per germline, CDR1 DFQATT and CDR2 SNEGSKA (reference sequence). Between the trimmed V and J ends, which lost 4 bases and 6 bases, there was a span of 9 bases. The CDR3 sequence is CSAKGGPGELFF. For the CDR3, the DNA is TGCAGTGCTAAGGGGGGGCCCGGGGAGCTGTTTTTT.

In this sample, this clonotype is medium-sized. With the library built for alpha chains, this beta chain is off target and its frequency is not meaningful. V usage is TRBV28 and J usage is TRBJ1-1; no clear D. This CDR3 region has 15 residues. Trimming took off 4 bases at V and 7 bases at J, with 19 bases between the two ends. Per germline, CDR1 MDHEN and CDR2 SYDVKM. The CDR3 is CASSSPGASNLEAFF. As DNA, the CDR3 is TGTGCCAGCAGTTCCCCGGGAGCAAGCAATCTTGAAGCTTTCTTT.

This clonotype came up many times. This beta chain represents an off-target read in a library built for alpha chains; its size is of limited meaning. The chain uses TRBV2 and TRBJ2-3, with TRBD2 identical over 7 bases. Germline CDR1 reads SNHLY; CDR2 reads FYNNEI. The CDR3 length is 16 residues. V gave up 6 bases and J gave up 1 base; unmatched junction bases: 10. This CDR3 is CASRGERLAGTDTQYF. Here the CDR3 DNA reads TGTGCCAGCAGGGGGGAAAGACTAGCCGGCACAGATACGCAGTATTTT. The variable domain in full, completed from reference TRBV2 and TRBJ2-3, reads EPEVTQTPSHQVTQMGQEVILRCVPISNHLYFYWYRQILGQKVEFLVSFYNNEISEKSEIFDDQFSVERPDGSNFTLKIRSTKLEDSAMYFCASRGERLAGTDTQYFGPGTRLTVL.